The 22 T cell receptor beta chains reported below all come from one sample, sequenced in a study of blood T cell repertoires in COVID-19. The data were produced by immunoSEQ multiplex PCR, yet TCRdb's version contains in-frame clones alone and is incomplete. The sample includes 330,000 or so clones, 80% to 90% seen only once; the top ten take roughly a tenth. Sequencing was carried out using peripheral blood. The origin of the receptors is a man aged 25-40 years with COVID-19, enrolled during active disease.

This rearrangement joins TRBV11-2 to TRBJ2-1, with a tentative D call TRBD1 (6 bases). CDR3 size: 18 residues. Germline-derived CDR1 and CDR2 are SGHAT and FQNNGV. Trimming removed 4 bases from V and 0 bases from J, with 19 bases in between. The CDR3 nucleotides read TGTGCCAGCAGCTCCTTCACACGGGACACCGCCTCCTACAATGAGCAGTTCTTC. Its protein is CASSSFTRDTASYNEQFF.

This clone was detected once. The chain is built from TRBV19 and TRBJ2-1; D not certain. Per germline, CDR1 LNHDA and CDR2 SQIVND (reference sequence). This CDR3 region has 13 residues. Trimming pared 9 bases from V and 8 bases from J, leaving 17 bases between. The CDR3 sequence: CASQDLGSDEQFF. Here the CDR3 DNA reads TGTGCCAGCCAGGATTTAGGCTCTGATGAGCAGTTCTTC. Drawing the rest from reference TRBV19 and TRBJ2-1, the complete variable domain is DGGITQSPKYLFRKEGQNVTLSCEQNLNHDAMYWYRQDPGQGLRLIYYSQIVNDFQKGDIAEGYSVSREKKESFPLTVTSAQKNPTAFYLCASQDLGSDEQFFGPGTRLTVL.

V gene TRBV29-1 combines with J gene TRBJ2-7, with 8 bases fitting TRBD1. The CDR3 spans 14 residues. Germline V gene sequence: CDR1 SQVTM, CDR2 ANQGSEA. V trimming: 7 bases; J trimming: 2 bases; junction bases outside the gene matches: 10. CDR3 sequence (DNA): TGCAGCGCCCAGAGAGGGGACAGGCCCTACGAGCAGTACTTC. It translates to CSAQRGDRPYEQYF.

The CDR3 DNA reads TGTGCCACCGCCTGGGGACAGGGCTCCTACGAGCAGTACTTC. It translates to CATAWGQGSYEQYF. This chain links TRBV19 with TRBJ2-7, with 9 positions matching TRBD1. V shed 10 bases, J shed 0 bases, and the junction held 7 bases outside the gene matches. The germline CDR1 and CDR2 sequences are LNHDA and SQIVND (reference sequence). CDR3 length: 14 amino acids.

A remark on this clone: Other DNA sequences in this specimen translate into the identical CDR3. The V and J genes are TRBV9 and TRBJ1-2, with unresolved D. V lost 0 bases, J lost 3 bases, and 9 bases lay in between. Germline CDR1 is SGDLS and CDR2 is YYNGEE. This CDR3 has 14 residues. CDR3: CASSVGGGDYGYTF. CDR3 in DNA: TGTGCCAGCAGCGTAGGAGGAGGCGACTATGGCTACACCTTC.

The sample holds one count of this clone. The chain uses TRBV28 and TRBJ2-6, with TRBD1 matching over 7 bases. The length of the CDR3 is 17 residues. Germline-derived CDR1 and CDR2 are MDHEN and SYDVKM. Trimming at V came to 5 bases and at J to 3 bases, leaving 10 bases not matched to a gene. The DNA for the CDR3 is TGTGCCAGCAGTCCACGACAGGGCCAGGATGGGGCCAACGTCCTGACTTTC. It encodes CASSPRQGQDGANVLTF.

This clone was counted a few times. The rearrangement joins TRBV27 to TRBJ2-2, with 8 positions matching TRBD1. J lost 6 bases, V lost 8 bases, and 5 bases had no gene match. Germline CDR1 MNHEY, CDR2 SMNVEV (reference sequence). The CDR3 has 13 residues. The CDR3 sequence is CASRTGLPGELFF. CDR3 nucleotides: TGTGCCAGCCGGACAGGGTTGCCCGGGGAGCTGTTTTTT.

Here the CDR3 reads CASSIGSLNPYGGYTF. The CDR3 nucleotides are TGTGCCAGTAGTATTGGGTCCTTAAATCCTTACGGGGGCTACACCTTC. The chain recombines TRBV19 with TRBJ1-2; D unresolved. CDR1 LNHDA and CDR2 SQIVND come from the germline V gene (reference sequence). Trimming removed 3 bases at V and 8 bases at J, with 22 bases between. The length of the CDR3 is 16 residues.

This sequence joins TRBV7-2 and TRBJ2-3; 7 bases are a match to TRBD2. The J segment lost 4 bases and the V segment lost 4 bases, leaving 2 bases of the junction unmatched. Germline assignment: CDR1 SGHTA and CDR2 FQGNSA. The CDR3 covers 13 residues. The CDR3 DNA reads TGTGCCAGCAGCTGGGGAGGGGCAGATACGCAGTATTTT. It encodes CASSWGGADTQYF.

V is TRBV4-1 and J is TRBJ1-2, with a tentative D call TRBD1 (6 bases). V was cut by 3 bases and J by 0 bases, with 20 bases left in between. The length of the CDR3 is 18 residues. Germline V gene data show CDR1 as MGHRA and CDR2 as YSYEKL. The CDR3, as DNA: TGCGCCAGCAGCCAGGACTCAAGGGGGGGCCTTCCTAACTATGGCTACACCTTC. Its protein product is CASSQDSRGGLPNYGYTF.

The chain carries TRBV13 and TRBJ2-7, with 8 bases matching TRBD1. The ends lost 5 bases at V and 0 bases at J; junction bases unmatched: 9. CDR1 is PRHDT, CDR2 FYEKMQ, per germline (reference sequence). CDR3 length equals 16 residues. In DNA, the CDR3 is TGTGCCAGCAGCCCAACATCCGGGACAGGCTCCTACGAGCAGTACTTC. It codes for CASSPTSGTGSYEQYF.

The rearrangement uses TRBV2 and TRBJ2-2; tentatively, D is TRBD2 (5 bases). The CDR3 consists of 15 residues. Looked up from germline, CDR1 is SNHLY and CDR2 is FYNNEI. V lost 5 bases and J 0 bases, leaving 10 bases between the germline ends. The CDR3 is CASSSSGTNTGELFF. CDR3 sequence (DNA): TGTGCCAGCAGTTCCAGCGGTACGAACACCGGGGAGCTGTTTTTT.

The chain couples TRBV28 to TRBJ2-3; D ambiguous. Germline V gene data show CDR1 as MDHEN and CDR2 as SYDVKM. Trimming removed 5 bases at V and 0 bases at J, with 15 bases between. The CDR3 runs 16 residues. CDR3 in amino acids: CASSIRLSLSTDTQYF. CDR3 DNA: TGTGCCAGCAGTATCCGTCTCAGTTTGAGCACAGATACGCAGTATTTT.

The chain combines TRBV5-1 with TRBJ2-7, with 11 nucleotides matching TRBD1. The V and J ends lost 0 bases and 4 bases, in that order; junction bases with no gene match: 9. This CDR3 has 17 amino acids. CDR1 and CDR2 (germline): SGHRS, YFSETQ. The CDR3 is CASSLAFGGQGEYEQYF. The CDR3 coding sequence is TGCGCCAGCAGCTTGGCCTTTGGGGGACAGGGGGAGTACGAGCAGTACTTC.

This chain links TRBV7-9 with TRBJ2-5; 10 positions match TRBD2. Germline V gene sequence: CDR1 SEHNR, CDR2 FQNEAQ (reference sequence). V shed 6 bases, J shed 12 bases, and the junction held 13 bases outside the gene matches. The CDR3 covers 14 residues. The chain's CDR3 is CASSHGLAAVLKYF. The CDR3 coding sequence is TGTGCCAGCAGTCATGGACTAGCGGCAGTGCTTAAGTACTTC.

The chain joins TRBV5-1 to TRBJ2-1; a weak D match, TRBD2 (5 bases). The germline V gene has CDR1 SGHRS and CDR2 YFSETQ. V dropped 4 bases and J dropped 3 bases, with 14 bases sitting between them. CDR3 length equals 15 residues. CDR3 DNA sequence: TGCGCCAGCAGCCGCCAGGACTCGTTCTACAATGAGCAGTTCTTC. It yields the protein CASSRQDSFYNEQFF.

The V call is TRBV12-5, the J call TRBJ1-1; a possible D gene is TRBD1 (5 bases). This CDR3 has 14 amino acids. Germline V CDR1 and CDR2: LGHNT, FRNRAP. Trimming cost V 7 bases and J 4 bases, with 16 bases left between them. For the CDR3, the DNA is TGTGCTAGTGTTTCTTCGGGGGGTATCACTGAAGCTTTCTTT. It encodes CASVSSGGITEAFF.

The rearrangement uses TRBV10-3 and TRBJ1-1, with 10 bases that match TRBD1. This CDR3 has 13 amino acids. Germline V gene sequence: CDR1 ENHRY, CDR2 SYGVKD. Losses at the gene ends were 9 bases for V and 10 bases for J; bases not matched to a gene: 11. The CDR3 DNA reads TGTGCCATGGGGAAAGGACAGGGGGAGCCAGCTTTCTTT. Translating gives CAMGKGQGEPAFF.

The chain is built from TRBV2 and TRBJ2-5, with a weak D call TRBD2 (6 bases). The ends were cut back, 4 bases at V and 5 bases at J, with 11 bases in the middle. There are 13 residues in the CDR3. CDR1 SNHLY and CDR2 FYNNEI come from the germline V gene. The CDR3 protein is CASSGLVRETQYF. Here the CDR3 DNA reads TGTGCCAGCAGTGGACTAGTTCGGGAGACCCAGTACTTC. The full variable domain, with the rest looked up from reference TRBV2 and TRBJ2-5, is EPEVTQTPSHQVTQMGQEVILRCVPISNHLYFYWYRQILGQKVEFLVSFYNNEISEKSEIFDDQFSVERPDGSNFTLKIRSTKLEDSAMYFCASSGLVRETQYFGPGTRLLVL.

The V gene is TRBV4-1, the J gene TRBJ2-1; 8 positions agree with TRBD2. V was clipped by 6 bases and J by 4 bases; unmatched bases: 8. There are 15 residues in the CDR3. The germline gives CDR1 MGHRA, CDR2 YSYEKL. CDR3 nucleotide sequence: TGCGCCAGCAGGACCCTAGCGGGTCCTTACAATGAGCAGTTCTTC. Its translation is CASRTLAGPYNEQFF.

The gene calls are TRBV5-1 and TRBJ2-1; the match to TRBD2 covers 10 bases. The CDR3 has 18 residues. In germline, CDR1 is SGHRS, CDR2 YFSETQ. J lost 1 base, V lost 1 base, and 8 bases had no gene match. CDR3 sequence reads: CASSLMASGRLSYNEQFF. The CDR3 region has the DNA TGCGCCAGCAGCTTGATGGCTAGCGGGAGATTATCCTACAATGAGCAGTTCTTC.

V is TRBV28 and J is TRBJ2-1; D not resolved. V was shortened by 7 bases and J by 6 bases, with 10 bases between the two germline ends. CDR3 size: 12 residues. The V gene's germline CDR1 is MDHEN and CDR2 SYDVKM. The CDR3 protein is CASTTPVNEQFF. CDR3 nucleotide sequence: TGTGCCAGCACAACACCAGTCAATGAGCAGTTCTTC.